This TCR beta chain is drawn from a study of T cells in Graves' hyperthyroidism and ophthalmopathy (dated by TCRdb to between 2017 and 2020). As for the study more broadly: Peripheral blood samples were taken at initial diagnosis, before any treatment was given. The 100 or so discovery patients were randomly split 7:3 into training and test sets. To identify distinguishing TCR V-J signatures, a discovery cohort of about 100 patients was used, comprising fewer than 45 with Graves' ophthalmopathy and under 60 with stable Graves' hyperthyroidism. An independent validation cohort of 18 to 20 hyperthyroidism patients and about 16 patients who later progressed to ophthalmopathy tested prospective prediction of ophthalmopathy. The paper describes TCR Vbeta CDR3 sequencing of more than 120 peripheral blood samples, made up of some 42 ophthalmopathy patients, roughly 80 hyperthyroidism patients and 17 progressor patients. The study also compared thyroid tissue and blood T-cell repertoires from a handful of Graves' hyperthyroidism patients. After sampling, hyperthyroidism patients received methimazole starting at 30 mg daily, and ophthalmopathy patients received high-dose intravenous methylprednisolone. Broad study findings and their caveats: A 13 V-J signature model separated ophthalmopathy from stable hyperthyroidism, with around 91% sensitivity and 81.08% specificity in cross-validation and 80%/75% in testing. No statistical method was used to fix the sample size in advance, and group allocation was not hidden from the investigators. Most expanded thyroid clonotypes (frequency above 0.001) were also found in blood, which suggests that blood repertoires may mirror thyroid immune responses. During validation, the model predicted progression to ophthalmopathy a median of around 7 months ahead of onset, with almost 71% sensitivity and roughly 75% specificity.

The CDR3 totals 14 residues, both ends included. Just the 42-base CDR3 DNA is kept, in frame starting at base 1. The germline V gene specifies MNHNS as CDR1 and SASEGT as CDR2. V sheds 6 bases and J sheds 4 bases, leaving 13 bases between their ends. Stable Graves' hyperthyroidism was defined as the absence of progression to ophthalmopathy over 18 months of follow-up. The hyperthyroidism patients were between 18 and 65 years old and newly diagnosed, with a disease duration of less than 2 months. Patients with uncontrolled infections, other autoimmune diseases, pregnancy or lactation were excluded. Diagnoses relied on clinical symptoms, serum thyroxine and TRAb, thyroid ultrasound and orbital computed tomography. Ficoll-Paque density gradient centrifugation was used to isolate PBMCs from around 10 ml of fresh peripheral blood. Total RNA was extracted using Trizol reagent, and RNA quality was assessed on an Agilent 2100 Bioanalyzer.

Of note for this clonotype: The target of this receptor is not known. The CDR3 does not end in the conserved phenylalanine or tryptophan, so this is likely a read error.

Amplification of TCR beta CDR3 regions was carried out from RNA transcripts. For the first round of RT-PCR on the TCR CDR3, the HTBI primer set was used together with the Qiagen OneStep RT-PCR kit. Libraries were constructed in a second round of multiplex PCR, after which size selection and purification were carried out. Paired-end sequencing of the libraries was performed with 100 bp reads on an Illumina HiSeq2000. On the study's bioinformatics: SOAPnuke was used to process the raw data, throwing out any read that contained adapters or uncalled bases, had a mean Phred below 15, or lacked an exact constant-primer or identifier match. High-quality paired reads were merged with COPE v1.2.5, and unique nucleotide sequences were defined as clonotypes. Clonotypes were aligned to IMGT TRBV, TRBD and TRBJ reference segments using MiTCR v1.1. Only V-J combinations with frequency above 0.0001, covering 99% to 99.2% of repertoires, were analysed. A TCS score was defined as the ratio between F50 (clonal expansion) and ExV (chaos), using BLOSUM62-based TCRdist between CDR3 peptides within each V-J. Welch's t-statistics and random forest reduced approximately 520 V-J features to 10 to 15, which were used in a naive Bayes classifier (R e1071). The Morisita-Horn index was used to measure how similar the thyroid and blood repertoires were. TCRdb reworked the public reads: Q25 trimming with fastp, MiXCR clone assembly, productive beta chains retained. Records with the same CDR3 protein are collapsed into one entry carrying the most frequent genes and DNA. TCRdb, rather than the study authors, made the V and J calls. Here the sample has hundreds of thousands of distinct CDR3 sequences; roughly 40% occur a single time. In total, the top ten clones hold about 9% of the sample.

The sample comprised blood. The chain was built from TRBV6-1 and TRBJ1-5; no D gene can be assigned with confidence. This sequence originates from a man younger than 35 with Graves' hyperthyroidism. At the DNA level, the sequence is TGTGCCAGCAGCTCGGTCACGGATAATCAGCCCCAGCATTCT. Its translation reads: CASSSVTDNQPQHS.